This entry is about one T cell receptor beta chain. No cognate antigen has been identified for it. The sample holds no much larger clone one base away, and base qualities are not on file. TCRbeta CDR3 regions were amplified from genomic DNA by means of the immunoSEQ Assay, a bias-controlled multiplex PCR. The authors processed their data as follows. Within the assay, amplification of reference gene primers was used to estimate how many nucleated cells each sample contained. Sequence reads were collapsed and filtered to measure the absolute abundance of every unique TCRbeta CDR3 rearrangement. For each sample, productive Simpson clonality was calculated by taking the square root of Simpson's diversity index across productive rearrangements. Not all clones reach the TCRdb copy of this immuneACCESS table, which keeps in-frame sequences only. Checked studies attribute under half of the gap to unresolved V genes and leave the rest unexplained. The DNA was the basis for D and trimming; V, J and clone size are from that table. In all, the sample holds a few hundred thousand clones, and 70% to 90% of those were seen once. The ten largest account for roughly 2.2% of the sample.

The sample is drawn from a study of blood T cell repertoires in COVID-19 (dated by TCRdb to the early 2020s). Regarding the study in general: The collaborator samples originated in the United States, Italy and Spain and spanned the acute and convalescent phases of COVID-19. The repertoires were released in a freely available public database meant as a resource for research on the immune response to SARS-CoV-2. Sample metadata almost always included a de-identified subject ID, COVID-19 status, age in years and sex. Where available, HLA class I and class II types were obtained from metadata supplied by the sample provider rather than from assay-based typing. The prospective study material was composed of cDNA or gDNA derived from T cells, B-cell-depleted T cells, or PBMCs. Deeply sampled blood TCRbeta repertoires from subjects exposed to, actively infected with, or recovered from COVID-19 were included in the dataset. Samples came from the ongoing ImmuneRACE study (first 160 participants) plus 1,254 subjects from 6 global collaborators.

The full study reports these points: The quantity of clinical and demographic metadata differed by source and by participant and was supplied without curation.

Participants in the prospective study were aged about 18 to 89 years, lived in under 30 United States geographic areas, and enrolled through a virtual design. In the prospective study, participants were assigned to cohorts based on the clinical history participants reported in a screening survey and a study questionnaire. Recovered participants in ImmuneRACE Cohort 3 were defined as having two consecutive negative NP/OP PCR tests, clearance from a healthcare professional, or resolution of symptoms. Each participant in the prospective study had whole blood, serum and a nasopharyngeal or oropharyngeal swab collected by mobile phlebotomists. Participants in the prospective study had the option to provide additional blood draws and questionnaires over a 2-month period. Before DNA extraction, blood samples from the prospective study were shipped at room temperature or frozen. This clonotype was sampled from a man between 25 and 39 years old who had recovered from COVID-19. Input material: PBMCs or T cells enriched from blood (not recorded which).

The nucleotide sequence is TGCGCCAGCAGCCAAGGGATTAACACCCAGGGGGCCTATGGCTACACCTTC. It translates to CASSQGINTQGAYGYTF. The chain is made from TRBV4-1 and TRBJ1-2; 8 of the junction bases match TRBD1. Its CDR3 holds 17 amino acids, cysteine through phenylalanine. Only the CDR3 portion is preserved as DNA: 51 bases, with reading frame beginning at the first base. CDR1 and CDR2, looked up from the germline V gene, are MGHRA and YSYEKL. V trim: 1 base; J trim: 4 bases; unmatched bases: 11.